This T cell receptor beta chain was recorded in a study of cytomegalovirus exposure and HLA in healthy donors. The primer mix had 60 Vbeta and 13 Jbeta primers. Produced via immunoSEQ multiplex PCR; TCRdb's table is partial and in-frame only. This table has about 130,000 clones, just over 70% appearing once. The CDR3 has 15 residues. The V segment lost 4 bases and the J segment 6 bases; nucleotides outside the gene matches: 11. CDR1 is SGHDT, CDR2 YYEEEE, per germline. The TCR originated in an older woman in good health and CMV-seropositive. Sequenced input: PBMCs. The chain recombines TRBV5-6 with TRBJ2-7; 9 bases are a match to TRBD1. CDR3 nucleotides: TGTGCCAGCAGCACCGGGACAGGGCCTACGACCGAGCAGTACTTC. Its protein product is CASSTGTGPTTEQYF.